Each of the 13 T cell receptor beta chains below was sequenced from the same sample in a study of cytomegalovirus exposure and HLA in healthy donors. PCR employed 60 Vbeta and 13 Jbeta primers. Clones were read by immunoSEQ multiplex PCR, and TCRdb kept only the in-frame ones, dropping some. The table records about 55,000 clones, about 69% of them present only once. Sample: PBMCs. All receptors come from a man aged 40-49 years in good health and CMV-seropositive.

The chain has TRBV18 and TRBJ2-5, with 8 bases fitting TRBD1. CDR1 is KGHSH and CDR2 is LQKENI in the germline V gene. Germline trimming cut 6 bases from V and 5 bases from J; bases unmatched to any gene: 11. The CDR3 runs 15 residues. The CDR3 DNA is TGTGCCAGCTCGCGGGACAGGTACAAGGAGGAGACCCAGTACTTC. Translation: CASSRDRYKEETQYF.

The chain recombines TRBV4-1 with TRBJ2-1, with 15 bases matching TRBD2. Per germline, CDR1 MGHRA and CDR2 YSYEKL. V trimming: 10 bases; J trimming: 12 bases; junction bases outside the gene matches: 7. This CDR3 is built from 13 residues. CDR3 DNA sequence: TGCGCCACCATGGGACTAGCGGGGGGCCTGCAGTTCTTC. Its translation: CATMGLAGGLQFF.

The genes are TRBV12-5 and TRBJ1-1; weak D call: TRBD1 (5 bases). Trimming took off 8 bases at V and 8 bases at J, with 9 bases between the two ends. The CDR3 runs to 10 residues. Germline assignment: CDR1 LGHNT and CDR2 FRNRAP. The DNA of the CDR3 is TGTGCTAGTTCTGGGGCAGAAGCTTTCTTT. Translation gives CASSGAEAFF.

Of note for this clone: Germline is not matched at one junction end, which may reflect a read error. The CDR3 DNA reads as TGTGCCAGCAGCCTAGCGGGGGCCGATACGCAGTATTTT. Amino acid sequence: CASSLAGADTQYF. V gene TRBV11-1 combines with J gene TRBJ2-3; 10 positions agree with TRBD2. The V gene's germline CDR1 is SGHAT and CDR2 FQDESV (reference sequence). CDR3 size: 13 residues. Together with reference TRBV11-1 and TRBJ2-3, the CDR3 gives the full variable domain: EAEVAQSPRYKITEKSQAVAFWCDPISGHATLYWYRQILGQGPELLVQFQDESVVDDSQLPKDRFSAERLKGVDSTLKIQPAELGDSAMYLCASSLAGADTQYFGPGTRLTVL.

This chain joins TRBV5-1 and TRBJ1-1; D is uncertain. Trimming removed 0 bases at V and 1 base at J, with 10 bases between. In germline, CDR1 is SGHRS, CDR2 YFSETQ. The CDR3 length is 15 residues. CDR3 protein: CASSLGVSGNTEAFF. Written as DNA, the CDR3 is TGCGCCAGCAGCTTGGGCGTCTCGGGGAACACTGAAGCTTTCTTT.

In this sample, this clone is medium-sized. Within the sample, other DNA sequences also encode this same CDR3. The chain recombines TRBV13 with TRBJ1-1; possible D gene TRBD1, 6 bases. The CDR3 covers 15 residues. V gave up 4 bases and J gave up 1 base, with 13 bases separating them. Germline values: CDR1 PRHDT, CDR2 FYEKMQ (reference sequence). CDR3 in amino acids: CASSSEGGRNTEAFF. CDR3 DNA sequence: TGTGCCAGCAGCTCCGAGGGGGGGCGGAACACTGAAGCTTTCTTT.

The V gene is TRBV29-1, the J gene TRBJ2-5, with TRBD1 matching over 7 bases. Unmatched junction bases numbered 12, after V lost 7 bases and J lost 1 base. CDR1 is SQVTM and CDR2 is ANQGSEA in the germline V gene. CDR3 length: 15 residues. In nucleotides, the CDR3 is TGCAGCGCCCTCCGACAGGGACGGGCCCAAGAGACCCAGTACTTC. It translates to CSALRQGRAQETQYF.

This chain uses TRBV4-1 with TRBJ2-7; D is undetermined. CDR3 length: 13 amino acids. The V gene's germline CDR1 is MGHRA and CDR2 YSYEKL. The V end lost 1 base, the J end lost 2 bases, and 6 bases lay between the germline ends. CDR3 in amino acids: CASSQGTTYEQYF. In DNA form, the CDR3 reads TGCGCCAGCAGCCAAGGCACAACCTACGAGCAGTACTTC.

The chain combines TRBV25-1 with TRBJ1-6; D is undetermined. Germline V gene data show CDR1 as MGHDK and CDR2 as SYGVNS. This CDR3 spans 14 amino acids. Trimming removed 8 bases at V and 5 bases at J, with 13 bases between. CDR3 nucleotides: TGTGCCAGCCGAGAAGACACCGATAATTCACCCCTCCACTTT. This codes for CASREDTDNSPLHF. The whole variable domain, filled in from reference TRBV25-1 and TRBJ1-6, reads EADIYQTPRYLVIGTGKKITLECSQTMGHDKMYWYQQDPGMELHLIHYSYGVNSTEKGDLSSESTVSRIRTEHFPLTLESARPSHTSQYLCASREDTDNSPLHFGNGTRLTVT.

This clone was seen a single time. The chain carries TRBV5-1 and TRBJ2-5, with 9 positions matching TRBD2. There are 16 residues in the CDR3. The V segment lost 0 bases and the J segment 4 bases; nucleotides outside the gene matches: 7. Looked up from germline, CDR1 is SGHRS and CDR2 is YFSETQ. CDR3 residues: CASSLAQRGVRETQYF. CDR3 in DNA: TGCGCCAGCAGCTTGGCACAGCGGGGGGTCCGAGAGACCCAGTACTTC.

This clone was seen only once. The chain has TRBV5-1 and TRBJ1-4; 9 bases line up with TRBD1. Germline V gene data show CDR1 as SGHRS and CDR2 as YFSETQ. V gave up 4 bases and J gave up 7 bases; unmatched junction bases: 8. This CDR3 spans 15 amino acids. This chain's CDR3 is CASSQSTGGIEKLFF. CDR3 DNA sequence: TGCGCCAGCAGCCAATCCACAGGGGGCATTGAAAAACTGTTTTTT.

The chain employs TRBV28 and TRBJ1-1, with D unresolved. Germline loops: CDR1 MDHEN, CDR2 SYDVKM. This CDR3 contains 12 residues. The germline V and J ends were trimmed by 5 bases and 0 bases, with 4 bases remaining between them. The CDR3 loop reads CASSQMNTEAFF. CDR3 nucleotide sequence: TGTGCCAGCAGTCAAATGAACACTGAAGCTTTCTTT.

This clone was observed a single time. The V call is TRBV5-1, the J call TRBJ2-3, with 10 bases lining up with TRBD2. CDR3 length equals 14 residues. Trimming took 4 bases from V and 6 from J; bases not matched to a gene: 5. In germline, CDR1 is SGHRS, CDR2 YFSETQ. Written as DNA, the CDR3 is TGCGCCAGCAGCCGGGGGACTAGCGTCGATACGCAGTATTTT. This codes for CASSRGTSVDTQYF. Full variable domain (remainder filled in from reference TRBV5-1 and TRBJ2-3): KAGVTQTPRYLIKTRGQQVTLSCSPISGHRSVSWYQQTPGQGLQFLFEYFSETQRNKGNFPGRFSGRQFSNSRSEMNVSTLELGDSALYLCASSRGTSVDTQYFGPGTRLTVL.